This TCR beta chain was obtained from a study of glioma-infiltrating T cells. In regard to this clonotype: This may arise from a read error, as a much more abundant clone is one base away. The CDR3 end shows no conserved phenylalanine or tryptophan, and so a read error is likely.

Using RNA template, CDR3s of TCR alpha and beta were amplified with iRepertoire arm-PCR. One-step reverse transcription and amplification started from about 100-400 ng of tissue mRNA or PBMC total RNA. TCRdb itself ran the multiplex PCR reads through MiXCR, one entry per CDR3 protein. This table has 20,000 to 25,000 distinct CDR3 sequences, approximately 25% appearing once. There are 12 residues in the CDR3. Trimming took 6 bases from V and 6 from J, leaving 11 bases between them. Germline V gene sequence: CDR1 MDHEN, CDR2 SYDVKM. The V and J genes are TRBV28 and TRBJ1-2; D gene uncertain. The TCR sequence derives from a human donor with low-grade glioma or glioblastoma, undergoing nonglioma brain surgery, or in good health (not recorded which). Input material: glioma tissue, nonneoplastic brain tissue, or PBMCs (not recorded which). CDR3 in amino acids: CASRRFTDGYTS. The CDR3 nucleotides are TGTGCCAGCAGAAGATTTACCGATGGCTACACCTCC.